This T cell receptor beta chain was captured in a study of blood T cell repertoires in COVID-19. Study information: Sites across the United States, Italy and Spain contributed samples from acute and convalescent COVID-19.

As processed by the authors: For nucleated cells, counts were estimated from reference gene primer amplification. Measured with immunoSEQ multiplex PCR; TCRdb has only the in-frame clones, and not every one. That table gives V, J and clone size, and the DNA gave D and trimming. The sample lists about 190,000 clones, around 86% occurring once. Trimming at V came to 5 bases and at J to 6 bases, leaving 8 bases not matched to a gene. The CDR3 sequence is 14 residues long. Germline values: CDR1 SGHNT, CDR2 YENEEA. The origin of this receptor is a man aged 40-49 years with active or convalescent COVID-19. The sequencing input was peripheral blood. This chain joins TRBV11-3 and TRBJ1-2, with 8 positions matching TRBD1. CDR3 region: CASSPGQGGDGYTF. CDR3 nucleotides: TGTGCCAGCAGCCCCGGACAGGGCGGCGATGGCTACACCTTC. Based on the CDR3 plus reference TRBV11-3 and TRBJ1-2, the full variable domain is EAGVVQSPRYKIIEKKQPVAFWCNPISGHNTLYWYLQNLGQGPELLIRYENEEAVDDSQLPKDRFSAERLKGVDSTLKIQPAELGDSAVYLCASSPGQGGDGYTFGSGTRLTVV.